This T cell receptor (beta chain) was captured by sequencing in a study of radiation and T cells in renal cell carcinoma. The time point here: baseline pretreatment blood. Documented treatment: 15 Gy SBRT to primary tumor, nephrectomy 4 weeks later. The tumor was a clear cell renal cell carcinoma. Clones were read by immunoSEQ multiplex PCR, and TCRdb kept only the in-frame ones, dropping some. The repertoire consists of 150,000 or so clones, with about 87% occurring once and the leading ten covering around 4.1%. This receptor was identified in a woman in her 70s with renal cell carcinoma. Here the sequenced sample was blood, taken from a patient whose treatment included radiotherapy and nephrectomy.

The CDR3 DNA is TGTGCCAGCAGTCCACCACAGGGGGCTGGTAATTCACCCCTCCACTTT. Amino acid sequence: CASSPPQGAGNSPLHF. The rearrangement joins TRBV28 to TRBJ1-6, with 9 bases fitting TRBD1. Germline loops: CDR1 MDHEN, CDR2 SYDVKM. J lost 6 bases, V lost 5 bases, and 8 bases had no gene match. The CDR3 is made up of 16 amino acids.